The text below deals with one T cell receptor (beta chain). The target of this receptor is not known. Base qualities are not provided; no much larger clone lies one nucleotide away. TCRbeta CDR3 regions were amplified from genomic DNA using the immunoSEQ Assay, a bias-controlled multiplex PCR. Turning to the authors' computational methods: Within the assay, amplification of reference gene primers was used to estimate how many nucleated cells each sample contained. Sequence reads were collapsed and filtered to measure the absolute abundance of every unique TCRbeta CDR3 rearrangement. For each sample, productive Simpson clonality was calculated as the square root of Simpson's diversity index over productive rearrangements. Imported from immuneACCESS, the table was reduced by TCRdb to in-frame sequences with V and J called. These copies leave out some clones; in studies compared against another copy, an unresolved V gene accounts for under half, and the cause of the remainder is not known. Clonal size and the V and J genes are those of that table, whereas D and trimming came from the DNA. The sample table shows some 240,000 clones, and 75% to 90% are seen once. The ten largest clones add up to roughly 6% of the sample.

Samples from volunteer blood donors who had recovered from COVID-19 were contributed by a second Seattle source. Each collaborating institution followed its own protocols to collect whole blood in K2EDTA tubes. For TCRbeta analysis, collaborator samples were shipped as frozen whole blood, as isolated PBMCs, or as DNA extracted from either sample type. According to the germline V gene, CDR1 reads SGHRS and CDR2 reads YFSETQ. From its cysteine to its phenylalanine, the CDR3 spans 15 amino acids. Only the CDR3 DNA is retained, 45 bases long and in frame from the first base. V is shortened by 2 bases, J by 8 bases, and the region joining them spans 19 bases. This sample is drawn from a study of blood T cell repertoires in COVID-19 (TCRdb year 2020). The study in broad terms: Samples from collaborators originated in the United States, Italy and Spain and spanned both the acute and convalescent phases of COVID-19. The material from the prospective study consisted of cDNA or gDNA derived from T cells, B-cell-depleted T cells, or PBMCs. Deeply sampled blood TCRbeta repertoires from subjects exposed to, actively infected with, or recovered from COVID-19 were included in the dataset. The repertoires were made available in a free public database intended to serve as a resource for research on the immune response to SARS-CoV-2. Samples came from the ongoing ImmuneRACE study (first 160 participants) plus 1,254 subjects from 6 global collaborators. Sample metadata almost always included a de-identified subject ID, COVID-19 status, age in years and sex. Where available, HLA class I and class II types were obtained from metadata supplied by the sample provider rather than from assay-based typing. Here is what the overall study found, with its caveats: Clinical and demographic metadata were provided uncurated, with the amount varying by source and participant.

Sequenced sample: peripheral blood. The TCR was taken from a man aged 55 to 69 who had recovered from COVID-19. The rearranged chain carries TRBV5-1 and TRBJ1-2; the D gene is unclear. At the DNA level, the sequence is TGCGCCAGCAGCTTAGCGACTGAAATGTCGCGGGGCTACACCTTC. The resulting protein is CASSLATEMSRGYTF.